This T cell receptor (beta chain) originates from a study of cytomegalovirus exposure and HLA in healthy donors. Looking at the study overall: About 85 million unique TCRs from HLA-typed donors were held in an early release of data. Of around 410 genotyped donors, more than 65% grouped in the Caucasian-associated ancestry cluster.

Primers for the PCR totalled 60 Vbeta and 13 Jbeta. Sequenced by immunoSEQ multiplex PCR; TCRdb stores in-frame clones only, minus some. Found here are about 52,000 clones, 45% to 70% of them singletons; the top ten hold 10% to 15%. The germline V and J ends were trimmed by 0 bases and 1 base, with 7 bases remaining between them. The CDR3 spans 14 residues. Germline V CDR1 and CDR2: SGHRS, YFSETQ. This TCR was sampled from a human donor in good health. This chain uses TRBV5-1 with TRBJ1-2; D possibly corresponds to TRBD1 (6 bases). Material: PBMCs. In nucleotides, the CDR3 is TGCGCCAGCAGCTTGGAGGGACATAACTATGGCTACACCTTC. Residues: CASSLEGHNYGYTF.